This T cell receptor (beta chain) was identified in a study of cytomegalovirus exposure and HLA in healthy donors. Across the study: Sequencing of about 179 million T cells in an earlier analysis found 90 million to 120 million unique TCR beta sequences.

Turning to this clone: What it binds is not known.

Notes on the study in general: The CMV antigen specificity of a few CMV-associated chains was confirmed through in vitro analysis. HLA alleles showed associations with about 17,000 TCR beta sequences in a later analysis, at a 0.05 false discovery rate.

With V trimmed by 0 bases and J by 5 bases, 7 bases remained unmatched. This CDR3 region has 16 residues. Per germline, CDR1 LGHNA and CDR2 YNFKEQ. Use of 60 Vbeta and 13 Jbeta primers characterized the PCR. Clones were read by immunoSEQ multiplex PCR, and TCRdb kept only the in-frame ones, dropping some. This table holds just over 95,000 clones, approximately 72% found once. The sample consisted of PBMCs. This chain uses TRBV4-2 with TRBJ2-7; 10 bases align to TRBD2. This TCR was sampled from a woman between 40 and 55 years old in good health and CMV-seropositive. The CDR3 bases are TGTGCCAGCAGCCAAGATTCAGCGGGAGGGCCAGACGAGCAGTACTTC. As protein: CASSQDSAGGPDEQYF.